This TCR beta chain appears in the sequencing data of a study of cytomegalovirus exposure and HLA in healthy donors. There are 17 residues in the CDR3. The ends were cut back, 3 bases at V and 0 bases at J, with 16 bases in the middle. Germline V gives CDR1 SGHTA, CDR2 FQGTGA. The study ran its PCR with 60 Vbeta and 13 Jbeta primers. This table comes from immunoSEQ multiplex PCR, and its TCRdb copy is limited to in-frame clones, with some not included. There are about 170,000 clones in the sample; over 70% occur only once, and 6% to 7.5% lies in the top ten. The receptor was isolated from a man in his thirties or forties in good health and CMV-seropositive. Sequenced material: PBMCs. The chain is built from TRBV7-3 and TRBJ2-3; weak D call: TRBD1 (6 bases). The CDR3 protein is CASSFGPQGLSTDTQYF. The CDR3 coding sequence is TGTGCCAGCAGCTTTGGACCCCAGGGGTTGAGCACAGATACGCAGTATTTT.